These 28 T cell receptor beta chains were sequenced from one sample in a study of Graves' ophthalmopathy and Graves' hyperthyroidism. RNA transcripts were the source from which TCR beta CDR3 regions were amplified. RT-PCR was first run with HTBI primers, then multiplex PCR in a second round. One entry per CDR3 protein, called by TCRdb with MiXCR from the multiplex PCR reads. The top ten clones hold over 8.5% of a sample with roughly 1.1 million distinct CDR3 sequences, about 36% of them seen once. Sequencing was carried out using peripheral blood or thyroid tissue (not recorded which). All receptors come from an adult man with Graves' hyperthyroidism.

This rearrangement joins TRBV19 to TRBJ2-7; D ambiguous. This CDR3 is built from 15 residues. V lost 9 bases to trimming and J lost 1 base, with 19 bases between them. Per the germline V gene, CDR1 is LNHDA and CDR2 is SQIVND (reference sequence). The CDR3 protein is CASSLLLGLSYEQYF. The DNA for the CDR3 is TGTGCCAGCAGTTTATTGTTGGGGTTATCCTACGAGCAGTACTTC.

The chain carries TRBV6-5 and TRBJ2-7; TRBD2 is a possible D gene (5 bases). Looked up from germline, CDR1 is MNHEY and CDR2 is SVGAGI. V lost 5 bases and J lost 0, with 17 bases in between. CDR3 size: 16 residues. In DNA form, the CDR3 reads TGTGCCAGCAGTCGCGCCGGGGATTGGAGCTCCTACGAGCAGTACTTC. Its translation is CASSRAGDWSSYEQYF.

The chain combines TRBV7-8 with TRBJ1-2; TRBD1 agrees at 7 bases. This CDR3 region has 14 residues. The J segment lost 3 bases and the V segment lost 6 bases, leaving 7 bases of the junction unmatched. Germline lookup yields CDR1 SGHVS and CDR2 FQNEAQ. The CDR3 nucleotides are TGTGCCAGCAGGTCTGGGACAGCAGACTATGGCTACACCTTC. The encoded protein is CASRSGTADYGYTF.

The V gene is TRBV9, the J gene TRBJ1-1; D is undetermined. This CDR3 contains 14 residues. Germline V lookup: CDR1 SGDLS, CDR2 YYNGEE. Trimming pared 0 bases from V and 1 base from J, leaving 7 bases between. The CDR3 coding sequence is TGTGCCAGCAGCGTAGGATCAGGGAACACTGAAGCTTTCTTT. It is translated as CASSVGSGNTEAFF.

The table lists this clonotype with a few counts. The chain combines TRBV12-3 or TRBV12-4 with TRBJ1-5, with D perhaps TRBD1 (5 bases). The CDR3 sequence is 15 residues long. The V gene lost 6 bases and the J gene lost 7 bases, with 19 bases spanning the gap. The CDR3 coding sequence is TGTGCCAGCAGGGAGACAGACAGTTACGGGCAGCCCCAGCATTTT. It encodes CASRETDSYGQPQHF.

This clonotype was seen at least ten times. The rearrangement joins TRBV7-8 to TRBJ2-5; 7 bases fit TRBD1. The CDR3 sequence is 13 residues long. The V and J ends lost 3 bases and 9 bases, in that order; junction bases with no gene match: 7. The V gene's germline CDR1 is SGHVS and CDR2 FQNEAQ. DNA for the CDR3: TGTGCCAGCAGCTTCGACAGGGATAGCGCCCAGTACTTC. It translates to CASSFDRDSAQYF.

In this sample, this clonotype turned up many times. The CDR3, as DNA: TGTGCCAGCAGCTCGGACAGGGGGTTGTACGAGCAGTACTTC. Encoded protein: CASSSDRGLYEQYF. The rearrangement uses TRBV7-2 and TRBJ2-7; TRBD1 agrees at 10 bases. CDR3 length equals 14 residues. Trimming removed 4 bases from V and 4 bases from J; junction bases left unmatched: 4. Germline V gene sequence: CDR1 SGHTA, CDR2 FQGNSA. Full variable domain (missing parts from reference TRBV7-2 and TRBJ2-7): GAGVSQSPSNKVTEKGKDVELRCDPISGHTALYWYRQSLGQGLEFLIYFQGNSAPDKSGLPSDRFSAERTGGSVSTLTIQRTQQEDSAVYLCASSSDRGLYEQYFGPGTRLTVT.

This clonotype was found many times. The genes are TRBV2 and TRBJ2-5; 9 nucleotides agree with TRBD1. Trimming took 6 bases from V and 4 from J; bases not matched to a gene: 3. The CDR3 contains 13 residues. The germline V gene encodes CDR1 SNHLY and CDR2 FYNNEI. Here the CDR3 reads CASSGQGPETQYF. The CDR3 nucleotides are TGTGCCAGCAGCGGACAGGGGCCAGAGACCCAGTACTTC.

This clonotype occurred many times. The chain recombines TRBV7-8 with TRBJ1-5; maybe TRBD1 (5 bases). Germline-derived CDR1 and CDR2 are SGHVS and FQNEAQ. This CDR3 has 17 amino acids. V lost 0 bases, J lost 5 bases, and 17 bases lay in between. This chain's CDR3 is CASSLAPWQGSDQPQHF. The CDR3 DNA is TGTGCCAGCAGCTTAGCGCCGTGGCAGGGCAGCGATCAGCCCCAGCATTTT.

CDR3 loop: CASSPTQAGGGGELFF. The CDR3 coding sequence is TGTGCCAGCAGCCCTACACAAGCGGGGGGGGGCGGGGAGCTGTTTTTT. The chain carries TRBV10-3 and TRBJ2-2; 10 bases match TRBD2. This CDR3 spans 16 amino acids. The V gene's germline CDR1 is ENHRY and CDR2 SYGVKD. J was trimmed by 7 bases and V by 10 bases; bases with no gene match: 15.

The chain has TRBV29-1 and TRBJ2-5; D is possibly TRBD2 (6 bases). Matching the DNA end better, TRBJ2-1 makes the J call doubtful. From germline, CDR1 is SQVTM and CDR2 ANQGSEA. The CDR3 sequence is 10 residues long. CDR3 sequence reads: CSSRGNEQFF. The CDR3 coding sequence is TGCAGCTCTCGGGGGAATGAGCAGTTCTTC.

There are many counts of this clonotype. V and J are TRBV20-1 and TRBJ1-2, with a tentative D call TRBD1 (5 bases). The CDR3 extends over 10 amino acids. Trimming shortened V by 0 bases and J by 14 bases, and 10 bases separated the two germline ends. Germline CDR1 reads DFQATT; CDR2 reads SNEGSKA (reference sequence). The CDR3, as DNA: TGCAGTGCTAGAGAAGGGGCGGAGACCTTC. This codes for CSAREGAETF.

The chain is built from TRBV6-5 and TRBJ2-2; 8 bases agree with TRBD1. Germline V gene lookup returns CDR1 MNHEY and CDR2 SVGAGI. Unmatched junction bases numbered 8, after V lost 6 bases and J lost 8 bases. The CDR3 runs 14 residues. The CDR3 reads CASRGYRGTGELFF. CDR3 sequence (DNA): TGTGCCAGCAGAGGCTACAGGGGGACTGGGGAGCTGTTTTTT.

The V and J genes are TRBV30 and TRBJ1-6; 8 nucleotides agree with TRBD1. The germline CDR1 and CDR2 sequences are GTSNPN and SVGIG (reference sequence). Unmatched junction bases numbered 7, after V lost 2 bases and J lost 10 bases. The CDR3 contains 14 residues. CDR3: CAWSSDRANSPLHF. The DNA of the CDR3 is TGTGCCTGGAGTTCGGACAGGGCGAACTCACCCCTCCACTTT.

The chain recombines TRBV5-6 with TRBJ2-7, with a weak D call TRBD1 (8 bases). V dropped 3 bases and J dropped 2 bases, with 15 bases sitting between them. The CDR3 is made up of 15 amino acids. Per the germline V gene, CDR1 is SGHDT and CDR2 is YYEEEE. The CDR3 is CASSWGGGQAYEQYF. CDR3 DNA sequence: TGTGCCAGCAGCTGGGGAGGGGGACAGGCCTACGAGCAGTACTTC.

This clonotype was seen many times. The chain recombines TRBV2 with TRBJ1-1; D may be TRBD1 (5 bases). This CDR3 has 16 amino acids. Between the trimmed V and J ends, which lost 5 bases and 3 bases, there was a span of 19 bases. The germline gives CDR1 SNHLY, CDR2 FYNNEI. CDR3 protein: CASSTRTLLQDTEAFF. In DNA, the CDR3 is TGTGCCAGCAGTACCCGGACACTTCTCCAGGACACTGAAGCTTTCTTT. Based on the CDR3 plus reference TRBV2 and TRBJ1-1, the full variable domain is EPEVTQTPSHQVTQMGQEVILRCVPISNHLYFYWYRQILGQKVEFLVSFYNNEISEKSEIFDDQFSVERPDGSNFTLKIRSTKLEDSAMYFCASSTRTLLQDTEAFFGQGTRLTVV.

The V gene is TRBV29-1, the J gene TRBJ2-5; D is ambiguous. CDR3 length equals 12 residues. CDR1 and CDR2 (germline): SQVTM, ANQGSEA. V was shortened by 3 bases and J by 2 bases, with 7 bases between the two germline ends. CDR3: CSVDRLQETQYF. The CDR3 DNA reads TGCAGCGTTGATCGCCTTCAAGAGACCCAGTACTTC.

The rearrangement links TRBV5-1 to TRBJ2-5; 11 bases are a match to TRBD2. Trimming took 2 bases from V and 5 from J; bases not matched to a gene: 11. The CDR3 has 17 residues. Germline CDR1 is SGHRS and CDR2 is YFSETQ. The CDR3 spells CASSFGASGGKKETQYF. CDR3 bases: TGCGCCAGCAGCTTTGGGGCTAGCGGGGGGAAGAAGGAGACCCAGTACTTC.

This clonotype was seen repeatedly, ten times or more. The CDR3 loop is CATLKGVLVGANVLTF. CDR3 bases: TGTGCCACCCTGAAAGGTGTTTTGGTCGGGGCCAACGTCCTGACTTTC. The chain joins TRBV2 to TRBJ2-6; D is unclear. The V end was cut by 10 bases, the J end by 4 bases, with 20 bases between. Germline CDR1 SNHLY, CDR2 FYNNEI. The CDR3 consists of 16 residues.

The chain recombines TRBV25-1 with TRBJ2-3; the match to TRBD2 covers 10 bases. Trimming removed 1 base from V and 0 bases from J; junction bases left unmatched: 13. The CDR3 covers 20 residues. Germline CDR1 is MGHDK and CDR2 is SYGVNS. The CDR3 DNA reads as TGTGCCAGCAGTGAATTAACCACTAGCGGGGACACCACTAGCACAGATACGCAGTATTTT. Encoded protein: CASSELTTSGDTTSTDTQYF.

The chain combines TRBV6-6 with TRBJ1-5, with D possibly being TRBD1 (5 bases). V was shortened by 2 bases and J by 14 bases, with 22 bases between the two germline ends. The CDR3 has 15 amino acids. Germline V gene data show CDR1 as MNHNY and CDR2 as SVGAGI (reference sequence). CDR3 loop: CASSYGSQGVYHEHF. The CDR3 region has the DNA TGTGCCAGCAGTTACGGTTCGCAGGGTGTGTACCACGAGCATTTT.

The chain joins TRBV25-1 to TRBJ1-1, with D unresolved. The CDR3 loop spans 11 amino acids. In germline, CDR1 is MGHDK, CDR2 SYGVNS. Trimming cost V 4 bases and J 7 bases, with 7 bases left between them. This chain's CDR3 is CASSGVGEAFF. As DNA, the CDR3 is TGTGCCAGCAGTGGAGTGGGTGAAGCTTTCTTT.

This clonotype was counted at least ten times. The rearrangement joins TRBV7-9 to TRBJ1-1; D is possibly TRBD1 (6 bases). The CDR3 is made up of 14 amino acids. The germline V gene encodes CDR1 SEHNR and CDR2 FQNEAQ (reference sequence). V lost 3 bases and J lost 3, with 11 bases in between. CDR3: CASSLGASDTEAFF. For the CDR3, the DNA is TGTGCCAGCAGCTTGGGGGCCTCGGACACTGAAGCTTTCTTT.

The J gene is TRBJ1-4, the V gene TRBV5-1; unclear D gene. The length of the CDR3 is 12 residues. V was pared by 8 bases and J by 10 bases, with 15 bases between. Germline values: CDR1 SGHRS, CDR2 YFSETQ. The CDR3 sequence is CARPGQVVKLFF. The CDR3, as DNA: TGCGCCAGACCTGGGCAGGTTGTAAAACTGTTTTTT.

The chain uses TRBV20-1 and TRBJ1-1; no clear D gene. The CDR3 spans 13 residues. Germline V gene data show CDR1 as DFQATT and CDR2 as SNEGSKA (reference sequence). V lost 7 bases and J 5 bases, leaving 17 bases between the germline ends. CDR3 bases: TGCAGTGGGGAGGAGTTCGGGGTGACTGAAGCTTTCTTT. Encoded protein: CSGEEFGVTEAFF.

In its sample, this clonotype was seen a few times. The chain uses TRBV24-1 and TRBJ2-3, with 10 bases matching TRBD1. J was trimmed by 3 bases and V by 9 bases; bases with no gene match: 5. Germline V lookup: CDR1 KGHDR, CDR2 SFDVKD. The CDR3 consists of 14 residues. The CDR3, as DNA: TGTGCCACCCGCGGGACAGGGGAGACAGATACGCAGTATTTT. Protein: CATRGTGETDTQYF.

The rearrangement joins TRBV20-1 to TRBJ2-5, with 9 nucleotides matching TRBD2. V lost 4 bases and J lost 5; bases outside the gene matches: 14. Germline V lookup: CDR1 DFQATT, CDR2 SNEGSKA (reference sequence). The CDR3 totals 16 residues. CDR3 protein: CSATGREGVSRETQYF. The CDR3 nucleotides are TGCAGTGCTACTGGGCGGGAGGGGGTTTCTAGGGAGACCCAGTACTTC.

This clonotype was observed many times. The chain links TRBV10-3 to TRBJ2-7, with D possibly TRBD1 on 5 matching bases. CDR1 is ENHRY and CDR2 is SYGVKD in the germline V gene. Trimming removed 7 bases from V and 2 bases from J, with 12 bases in between. This CDR3 is 13 amino acids long. The CDR3 loop is CAITEDTTYEQYF. CDR3 bases: TGTGCCATCACCGAGGACACTACCTACGAGCAGTACTTC.